Presented here are 23 T cell receptor beta chains from one specimen sequenced in a study of T cell repertoires in cytomegalovirus infection. A single record per CDR3 protein comes from TCRdb applying MiXCR to the reads. The sample lists approximately 750,000 distinct CDR3 sequences; 35% to 45% were seen once. Sequences were obtained from PBMCs. These TCRs come from a human donor in good health (CMV status not recorded). Some clones in this sample may be carry-over from other donors' samples.

This sequence joins TRBV24-1 and TRBJ2-5; D is possibly TRBD1 (6 bases). The germline V gene has CDR1 KGHDR and CDR2 SFDVKD. This CDR3 has 15 residues. The V end lost 4 bases, the J end lost 4 bases, and 15 bases lay between the germline ends. CDR3: CATSDRRQDRETQYF. In DNA, the CDR3 is TGTGCCACCAGTGACCGGAGACAGGATAGAGAGACCCAGTACTTC.

This clonotype was detected a few times. The rearrangement links TRBV19 to TRBJ1-5; D might be TRBD1 (5 bases). V was clipped by 5 bases and J by 5 bases, with 19 bases between them. Germline lookup yields CDR1 LNHDA and CDR2 SQIVND (reference sequence). The CDR3 totals 16 residues. The DNA of the CDR3 is TGTGCCAGTAGTGGCGGGGCTATAGACCTCCATCAGCCCCAGCATTTT. This gives the protein CASSGGAIDLHQPQHF.

This chain connects TRBV4-1 to TRBJ2-2, with TRBD2 as a possible D gene (6 bases). V shed 0 bases and J shed 3 bases, with 17 bases lying between them. Germline CDR1 reads MGHRA; CDR2 reads YSYEKL. CDR3 size: 18 residues. The CDR3 protein is CASSQDIGRRGDTGELFF. The CDR3 region has the DNA TGCGCCAGCAGCCAAGATATCGGACGGAGGGGCGACACCGGGGAGCTGTTTTTT.

Concerning this clonotype: The junction and the germline gene differ at one end; a read error may be behind it. The V call is TRBV27, the J call TRBJ1-1, with D hard to call. In germline, CDR1 is MNHEY, CDR2 SMNVEV (reference sequence). The CDR3 sequence is 16 residues long. This CDR3 reads CASSSLNLGMNTEACF. The CDR3 DNA reads TGTGCCAGCAGCTCACTCAACCTAGGGATGAACACTGAAGCTTGCTTT.

In this sample, this clonotype turned up a few times. The rearrangement joins TRBV5-1 to TRBJ2-5, with 7 bases identical to TRBD1. V shed 4 bases, J shed 1 base, and the junction held 7 bases outside the gene matches. The CDR3 length is 15 residues. Looked up from germline, CDR1 is SGHRS and CDR2 is YFSETQ. This CDR3 reads CASSKQGQTQETQYF. CDR3 nucleotide sequence: TGCGCCAGCAGCAAACAGGGACAGACCCAAGAGACCCAGTACTTC.

Regarding this clonotype: It is likely a read error, because the conserved phenylalanine at the end of the CDR3 is missing. The chain is built from TRBV6-5 and TRBJ1-5, with 7 bases matching TRBD1. Germline loops: CDR1 MNHEY, CDR2 SVGAGI. V shed 5 bases, J shed 2 bases, and the junction held 9 bases outside the gene matches. The CDR3 has 16 residues. The DNA of the CDR3 is TGTGCCAGCAGTCGATATACAGGGGTAGGCAATCAGCCCCAGCATTGT. Its translation: CASSRYTGVGNQPQHC.

As concerns this clonotype: The junction shows a germline mismatch at one end, possibly a read error. The chain combines TRBV12-3 or TRBV12-4 with TRBJ2-2; TRBD2 matches at 11 bases. The CDR3 length is 17 residues. The CDR3 sequence is CASSLLIAGGPTGELCF. CDR3 DNA sequence: TGTGCCAGCAGTTTACTTATAGCGGGAGGGCCGACCGGGGAGCTGTGTTTT.

This clonotype was counted a few times. V gene TRBV7-2 combines with J gene TRBJ2-5, with 14 bases matching TRBD2. J gave up 5 bases and V 5 bases, and 4 bases lay outside the gene matches. Germline-derived CDR1 and CDR2 are SGHTA and FQGNSA. The CDR3 totals 15 residues. CDR3 amino acids: CASSRLAGGVETQYF. Here the CDR3 DNA reads TGTGCCAGCAGCCGACTAGCGGGAGGGGTCGAGACCCAGTACTTC.

This clonotype turned up a few times. This chain uses TRBV24-1 with TRBJ2-7; the D gene is possibly TRBD2 (6 bases). The V gene's germline CDR1 is KGHDR and CDR2 SFDVKD. The V end was cut by 9 bases, the J end by 3 bases, with 20 bases between. The CDR3 loop spans 15 amino acids. Written as DNA, the CDR3 is TGTGCCACCGAAGAAGGGACTCCAAAATACTACGAGCAGTACTTC. The encoded protein is CATEEGTPKYYEQYF.

Concerning this clonotype itself: One base away lies a much larger clone, so this may be a sequencing read error. The rearrangement links TRBV7-2 to TRBJ1-5, with a possible D match to TRBD1 (6 bases). The V gene's germline CDR1 is SGHTA and CDR2 FQGNSA. The CDR3 is 15 amino acids. The CDR3 is CASSLEWQGGQPQNF. In DNA, the CDR3 is TGTGCCAGCAGCTTAGAATGGCAGGGTGGACAGCCCCAGAATTTT.

Many counts were recorded for this clonotype. The chain couples TRBV10-3 to TRBJ1-5; D is ambiguous. Germline CDR1 and CDR2: ENHRY and SYGVKD. The CDR3 spans 18 residues. Trimming left V 0 bases short and J 1 base short, with 16 bases between. The CDR3 DNA sequence: TGTGCCATCAGTGAGTCTATAATAGCGGTCCGAAGCAATCAGCCCCAGCATTTT. It encodes CAISESIIAVRSNQPQHF.

This chain connects TRBV7-9 to TRBJ2-1; TRBD2 agrees at 9 bases. The CDR3 totals 16 residues. V lost 2 bases and J lost 12; bases outside the gene matches: 14. Germline V gene data show CDR1 as SEHNR and CDR2 as FQNEAQ (reference sequence). The CDR3 nucleotides read TGTGCCAGCAGCTTAAATGGCGGGAGGGTAGGGGAGGGGCAGTTCTTC. Translating it yields CASSLNGGRVGEGQFF.

This chain connects TRBV20-1 to TRBJ1-1; D gene uncertain. V was pared by 3 bases and J by 3 bases, with 17 bases between. The CDR3 sequence is 15 residues long. CDR1 and CDR2 from the germline V gene are DFQATT and SNEGSKA (reference sequence). CDR3 DNA sequence: TGCAGTGCTAGGGTGGCAGCTGGGAGTGACACTGAAGCTTTCTTT. Translated: CSARVAAGSDTEAFF.

This clonotype was recorded a few times. V usage is TRBV7-3 and J usage is TRBJ2-2, with D perhaps TRBD2 (6 bases). Germline CDR1 SGHTA, CDR2 FQGTGA. This CDR3 has 14 amino acids. Trimming removed 8 bases at V and 7 bases at J, with 17 bases between. The CDR3: CASGGLGGDGELFF. The CDR3 bases are TGTGCCAGCGGAGGGTTAGGAGGGGACGGGGAGCTGTTTTTT.

The chain combines TRBV5-6 with TRBJ2-7; TRBD2 is a possible D gene (6 bases). The ends were cut back, 6 bases at V and 0 bases at J, with 13 bases in the middle. The length of the CDR3 is 14 residues. The germline CDR1 and CDR2 sequences are SGHDT and YYEEEE. The CDR3 DNA reads TGTGCCAGCAAGCCTCGGGGACTCTCCTACGAGCAGTACTTC. Translating gives CASKPRGLSYEQYF.

This sequence joins TRBV29-1 and TRBJ2-3, with TRBD1 matching over 10 bases. CDR3 length equals 14 residues. The V and J ends lost 6 bases and 3 bases, in that order; junction bases with no gene match: 6. Germline CDR1 SQVTM, CDR2 ANQGSEA. The CDR3 loop is CSVDRGLGTDTQYF. The CDR3, as DNA: TGCAGCGTAGACAGGGGGCTTGGTACAGATACGCAGTATTTT.

This clonotype was detected only a few times. The gene calls are TRBV11-2 and TRBJ1-4; D might be TRBD1 (5 bases). Trimming left V 4 bases short and J 0 bases short, with 12 bases between. The germline gives CDR1 SGHAT, CDR2 FQNNGV. The CDR3 consists of 16 residues. DNA of the CDR3: TGTGCCAGCAGCTCCCGGGGGGATGCAACTAATGAAAAACTGTTTTTT. Protein: CASSSRGDATNEKLFF.

This clonotype was counted a single time. An end of the junction does not agree with germline; a read error may underlie this. The V gene is TRBV12-3 or TRBV12-4, the J gene TRBJ2-7; D is uncertain. The CDR3 is 14 residues long. CDR3 nucleotide sequence: TGTGCCAGCAGTTTAGATAAGAGAGAGTACGAGCCGTACTTC. The encoded protein is CASSLDKREYEPYF.

This clonotype has at least ten counts. This sequence joins TRBV19 and TRBJ1-1; the match to TRBD1 covers 8 bases. The V gene's germline CDR1 is LNHDA and CDR2 SQIVND (reference sequence). This CDR3 is 17 amino acids long. Losses at the gene ends were 6 bases for V and 5 bases for J; bases not matched to a gene: 17. DNA for the CDR3: TGTGCCAGTAGAAAAGGGGGGACAGGTGGAGGGGCAACTGAAGCTTTCTTT. Its protein is CASRKGGTGGGATEAFF.

The chain recombines TRBV7-9 with TRBJ2-7; no definite D call. CDR1 is SEHNR, CDR2 FQNEAQ, per germline (reference sequence). The germline V and J ends were trimmed by 5 bases and 3 bases, with 11 bases remaining between them. CDR3 length equals 13 residues. The CDR3 bases are TGTGCCAGCAGCCATTTAGGAAGCTACGAGCAGTACTTC. Its translation: CASSHLGSYEQYF.

The rearrangement joins TRBV10-3 to TRBJ1-1; D not resolved. This CDR3 contains 13 residues. V lost 0 bases, J lost 1 base, and 3 bases lay in between. From germline, CDR1 is ENHRY and CDR2 SYGVKD. Here the CDR3 DNA reads TGTGCCATCAGTGAGTCGGGGAACACTGAAGCTTTCTTT. It codes for CAISESGNTEAFF.

This clonotype came up a few times. The rearrangement uses TRBV6-5 and TRBJ1-3, with D perhaps TRBD1 (5 bases). Germline CDR1 and CDR2: MNHEY and SVGAGI. V gave up 2 bases and J gave up 2 bases, with 13 bases separating them. The CDR3 consists of 16 residues. CDR3 loop: CASSYAQASAGNTIYF. In DNA form, the CDR3 reads TGTGCCAGCAGTTACGCACAGGCCTCCGCTGGAAACACCATATATTTT.

A word on this clonotype: This sequence may be a read error, since a much larger clone differs from it by one base. V is TRBV7-6 and J is TRBJ2-7; 7 bases fit TRBD1. This CDR3 is 13 amino acids long. CDR1 SGHVS and CDR2 FNYEAQ come from the germline V gene. The CDR3 coding sequence is TGTGCCAGCAGCCCTGACAGGGAGTACGAGAAGTACTTC. This encodes CASSPDREYEKYF.